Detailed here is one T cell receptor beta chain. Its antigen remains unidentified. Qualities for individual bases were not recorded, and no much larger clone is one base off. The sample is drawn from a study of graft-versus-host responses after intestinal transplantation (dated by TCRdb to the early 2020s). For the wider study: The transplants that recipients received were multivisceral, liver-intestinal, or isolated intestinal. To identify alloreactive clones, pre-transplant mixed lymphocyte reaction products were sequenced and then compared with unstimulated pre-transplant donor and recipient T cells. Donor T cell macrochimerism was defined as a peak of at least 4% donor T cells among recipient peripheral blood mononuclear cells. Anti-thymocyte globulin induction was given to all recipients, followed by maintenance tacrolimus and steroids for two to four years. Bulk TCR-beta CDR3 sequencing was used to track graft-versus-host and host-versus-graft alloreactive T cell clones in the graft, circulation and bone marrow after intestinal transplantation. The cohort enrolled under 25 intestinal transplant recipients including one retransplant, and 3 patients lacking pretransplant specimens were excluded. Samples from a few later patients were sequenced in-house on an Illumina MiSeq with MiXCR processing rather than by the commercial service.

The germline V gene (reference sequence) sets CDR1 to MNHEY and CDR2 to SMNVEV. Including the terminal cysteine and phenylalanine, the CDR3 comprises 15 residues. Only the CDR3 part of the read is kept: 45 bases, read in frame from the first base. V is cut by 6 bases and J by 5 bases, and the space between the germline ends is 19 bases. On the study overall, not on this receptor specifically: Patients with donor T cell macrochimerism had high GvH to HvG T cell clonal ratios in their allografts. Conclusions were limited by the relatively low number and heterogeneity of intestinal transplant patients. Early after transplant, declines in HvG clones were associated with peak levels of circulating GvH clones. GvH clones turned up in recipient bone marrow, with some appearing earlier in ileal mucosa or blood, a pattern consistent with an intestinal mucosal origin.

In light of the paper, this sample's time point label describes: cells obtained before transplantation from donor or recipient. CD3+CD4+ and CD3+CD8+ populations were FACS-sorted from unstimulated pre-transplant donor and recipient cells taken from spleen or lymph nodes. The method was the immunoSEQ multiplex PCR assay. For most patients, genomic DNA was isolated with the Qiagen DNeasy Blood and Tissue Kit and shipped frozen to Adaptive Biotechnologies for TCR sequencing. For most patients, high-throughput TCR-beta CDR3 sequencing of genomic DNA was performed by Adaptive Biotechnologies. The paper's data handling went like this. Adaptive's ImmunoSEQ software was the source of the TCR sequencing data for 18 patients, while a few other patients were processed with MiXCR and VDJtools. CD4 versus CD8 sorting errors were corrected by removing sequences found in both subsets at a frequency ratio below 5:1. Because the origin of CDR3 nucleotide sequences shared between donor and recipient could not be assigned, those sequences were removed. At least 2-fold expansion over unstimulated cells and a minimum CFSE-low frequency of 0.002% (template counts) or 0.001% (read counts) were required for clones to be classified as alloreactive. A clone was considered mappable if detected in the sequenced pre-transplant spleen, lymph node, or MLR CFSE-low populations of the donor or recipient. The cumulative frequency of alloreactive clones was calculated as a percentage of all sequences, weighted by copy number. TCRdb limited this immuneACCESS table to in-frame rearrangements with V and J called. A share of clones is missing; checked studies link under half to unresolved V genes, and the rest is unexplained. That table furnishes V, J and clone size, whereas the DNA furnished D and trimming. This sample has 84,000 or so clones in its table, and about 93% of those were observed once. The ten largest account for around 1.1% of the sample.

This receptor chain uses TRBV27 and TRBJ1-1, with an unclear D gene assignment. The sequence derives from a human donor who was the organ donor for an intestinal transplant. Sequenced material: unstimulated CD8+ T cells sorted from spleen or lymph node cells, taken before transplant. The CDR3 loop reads CASSPLEGLETEAFF. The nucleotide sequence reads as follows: TGTGCCAGCAGCCCCCTCGAGGGTCTTGAGACTGAAGCTTTCTTT.